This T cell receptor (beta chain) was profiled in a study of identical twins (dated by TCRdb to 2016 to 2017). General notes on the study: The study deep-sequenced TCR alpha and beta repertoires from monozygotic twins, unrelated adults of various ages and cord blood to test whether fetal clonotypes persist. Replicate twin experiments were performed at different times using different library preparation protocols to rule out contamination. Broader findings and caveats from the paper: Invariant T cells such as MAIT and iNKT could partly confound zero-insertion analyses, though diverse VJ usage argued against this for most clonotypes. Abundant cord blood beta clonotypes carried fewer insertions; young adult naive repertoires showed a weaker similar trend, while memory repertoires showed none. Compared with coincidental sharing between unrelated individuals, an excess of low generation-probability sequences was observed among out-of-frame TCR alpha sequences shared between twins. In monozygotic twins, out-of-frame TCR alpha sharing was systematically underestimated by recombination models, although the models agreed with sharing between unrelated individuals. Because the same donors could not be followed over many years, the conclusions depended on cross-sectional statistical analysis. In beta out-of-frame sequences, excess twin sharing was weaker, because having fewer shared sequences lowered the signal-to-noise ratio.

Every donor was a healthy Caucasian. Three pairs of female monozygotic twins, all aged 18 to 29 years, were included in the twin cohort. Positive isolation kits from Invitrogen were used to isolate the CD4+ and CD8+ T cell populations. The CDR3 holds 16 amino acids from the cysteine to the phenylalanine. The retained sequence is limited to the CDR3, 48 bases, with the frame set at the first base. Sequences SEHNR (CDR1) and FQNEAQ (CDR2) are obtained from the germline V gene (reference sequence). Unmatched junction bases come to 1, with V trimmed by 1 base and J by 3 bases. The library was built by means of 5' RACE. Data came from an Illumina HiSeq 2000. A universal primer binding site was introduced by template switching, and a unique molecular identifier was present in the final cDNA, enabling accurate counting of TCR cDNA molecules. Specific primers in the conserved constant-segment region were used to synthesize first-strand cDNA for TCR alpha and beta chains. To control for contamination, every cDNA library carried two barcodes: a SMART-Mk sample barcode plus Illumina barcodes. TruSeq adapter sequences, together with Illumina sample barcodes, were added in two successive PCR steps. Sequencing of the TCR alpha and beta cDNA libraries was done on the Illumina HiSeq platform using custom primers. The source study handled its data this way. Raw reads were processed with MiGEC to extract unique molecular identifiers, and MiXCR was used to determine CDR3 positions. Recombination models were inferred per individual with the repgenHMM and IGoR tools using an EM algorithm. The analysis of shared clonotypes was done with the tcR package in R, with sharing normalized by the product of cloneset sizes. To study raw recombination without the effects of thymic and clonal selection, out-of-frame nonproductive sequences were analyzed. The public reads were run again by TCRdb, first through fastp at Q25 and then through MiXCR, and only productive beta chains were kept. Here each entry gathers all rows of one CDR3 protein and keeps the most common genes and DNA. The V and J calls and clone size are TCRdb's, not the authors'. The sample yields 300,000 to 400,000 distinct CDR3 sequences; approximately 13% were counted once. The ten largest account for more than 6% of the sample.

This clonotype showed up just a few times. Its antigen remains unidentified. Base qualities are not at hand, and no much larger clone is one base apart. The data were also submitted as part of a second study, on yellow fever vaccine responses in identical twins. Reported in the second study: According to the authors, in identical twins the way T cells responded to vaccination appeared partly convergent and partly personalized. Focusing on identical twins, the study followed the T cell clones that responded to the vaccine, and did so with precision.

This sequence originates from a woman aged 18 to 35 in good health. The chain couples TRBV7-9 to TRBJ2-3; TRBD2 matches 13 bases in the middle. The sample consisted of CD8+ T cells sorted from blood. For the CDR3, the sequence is CASSLGTSGRTDTQYF. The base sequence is TGTGCCAGCAGCTTAGGGACTAGCGGGAGAACAGATACGCAGTATTTT.